This TCR beta chain was obtained from a study of T cell responses to AZD1222 COVID-19 vaccine. The CDR3 sequence is 16 residues long. Deletions cut 6 bases from V and 2 bases from J, with 19 bases between. CDR1 and CDR2 from the germline V gene are LNHDA and SQIVND (reference sequence). With regard to this clone: The antigen remains undetermined.

Study-wide findings and caveats: Samples come after the peak T cell response, not at day 14. Recipients of two AZD1222 doses showed rising Spike-specific TCR breadth and depth. Reportedly, nearly half the spike-specific TCRs target unmutated variant regions.

TCRdb's table, derived via immunoSEQ multiplex PCR, lists solely in-frame clones and lacks some. The data contain 150,000 to 200,000 clones, 85% to 95% of them singletons. The material sequenced was peripheral blood, taken on day 0 of AZD1222 vaccination. The sequence derives from an adult in good health. The rearrangement uses TRBV19 and TRBJ2-5; TRBD1 or TRBD2 may be the D gene (5 bases each). This CDR3 reads CASSRIGARRQETQYF. In nucleotides, the CDR3 is TGTGCCAGTAGCCGCATCGGGGCCCGGCGGCAAGAGACCCAGTACTTC.